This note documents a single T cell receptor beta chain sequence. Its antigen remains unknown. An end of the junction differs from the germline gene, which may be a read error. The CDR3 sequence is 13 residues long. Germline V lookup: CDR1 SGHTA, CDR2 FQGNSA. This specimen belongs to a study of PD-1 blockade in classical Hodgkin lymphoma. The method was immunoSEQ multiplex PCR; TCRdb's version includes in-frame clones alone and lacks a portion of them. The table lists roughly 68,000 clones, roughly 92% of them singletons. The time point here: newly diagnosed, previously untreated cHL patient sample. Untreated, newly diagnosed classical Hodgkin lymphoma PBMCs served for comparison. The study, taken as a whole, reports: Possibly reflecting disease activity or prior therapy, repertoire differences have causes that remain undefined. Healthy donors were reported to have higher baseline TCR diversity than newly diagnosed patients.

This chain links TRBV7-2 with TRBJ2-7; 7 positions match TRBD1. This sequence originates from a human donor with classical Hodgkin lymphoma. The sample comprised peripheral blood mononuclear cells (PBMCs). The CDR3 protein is CASSLEGAYEQYF. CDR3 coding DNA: TGTGCCAGCAGTTTAGAGGGGGCTTACGAGCAGTACTTC. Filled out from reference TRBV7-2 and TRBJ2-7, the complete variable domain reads GAGVSQSPSNKVTEKGKDVELRCDPISGHTALYWYRQSLGQGLEFLIYFQGNSAPDKSGLPSDRFSAERTGGSVSTLTIQRTQQEDSAVYLCASSLEGAYEQYFGPGTRLTVT.